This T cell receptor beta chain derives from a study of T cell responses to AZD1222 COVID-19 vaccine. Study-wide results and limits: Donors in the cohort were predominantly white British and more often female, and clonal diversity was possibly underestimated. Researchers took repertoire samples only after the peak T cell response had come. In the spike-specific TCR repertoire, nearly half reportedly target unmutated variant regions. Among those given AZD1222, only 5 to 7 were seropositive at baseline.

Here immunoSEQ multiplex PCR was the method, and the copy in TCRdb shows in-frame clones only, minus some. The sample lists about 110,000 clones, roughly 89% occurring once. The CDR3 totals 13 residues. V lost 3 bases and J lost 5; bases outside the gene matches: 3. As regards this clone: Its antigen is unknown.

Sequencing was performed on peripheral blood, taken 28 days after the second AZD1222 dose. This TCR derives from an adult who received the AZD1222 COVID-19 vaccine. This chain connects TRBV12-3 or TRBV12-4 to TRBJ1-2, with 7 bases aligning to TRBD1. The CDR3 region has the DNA TGTGCCAGCAGTTTCAGACAGGGTTATGGCTACACCTTC. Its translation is CASSFRQGYGYTF.